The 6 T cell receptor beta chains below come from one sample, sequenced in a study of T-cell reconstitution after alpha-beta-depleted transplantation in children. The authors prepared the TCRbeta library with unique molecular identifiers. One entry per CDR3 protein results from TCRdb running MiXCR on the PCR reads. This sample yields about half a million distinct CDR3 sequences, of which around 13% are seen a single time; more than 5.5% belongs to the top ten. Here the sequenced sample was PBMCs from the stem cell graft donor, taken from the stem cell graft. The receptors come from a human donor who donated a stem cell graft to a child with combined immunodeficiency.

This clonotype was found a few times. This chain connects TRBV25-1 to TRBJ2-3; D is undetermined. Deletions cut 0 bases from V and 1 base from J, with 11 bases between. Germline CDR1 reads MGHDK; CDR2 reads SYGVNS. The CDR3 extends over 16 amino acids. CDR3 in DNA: TGTGCCAGCAGTGAATACGTGGGTACGGGCACAGATACGCAGTATTTT. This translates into CASSEYVGTGTDTQYF.

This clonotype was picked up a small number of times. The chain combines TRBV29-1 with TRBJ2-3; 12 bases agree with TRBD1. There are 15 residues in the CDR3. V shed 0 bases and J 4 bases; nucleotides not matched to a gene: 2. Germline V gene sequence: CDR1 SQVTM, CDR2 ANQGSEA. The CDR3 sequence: CSVEEGQGAADTQYF. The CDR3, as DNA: TGCAGCGTTGAAGAGGGACAGGGGGCGGCAGATACGCAGTATTTT.

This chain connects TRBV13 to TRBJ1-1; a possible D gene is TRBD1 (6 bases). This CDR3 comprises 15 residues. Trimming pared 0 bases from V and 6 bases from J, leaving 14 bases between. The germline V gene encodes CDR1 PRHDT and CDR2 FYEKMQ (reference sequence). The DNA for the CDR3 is TGTGCCAGCAGCTTAGGGTGGGGGCAGGAGGCTGAAGCTTTCTTT. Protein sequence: CASSLGWGQEAEAFF.

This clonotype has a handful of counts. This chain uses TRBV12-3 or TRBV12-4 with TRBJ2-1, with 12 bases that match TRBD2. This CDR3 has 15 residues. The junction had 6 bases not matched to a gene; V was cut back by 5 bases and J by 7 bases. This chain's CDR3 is CASSLTSGSFNEQFF. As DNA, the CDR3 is TGTGCCAGCAGTCTGACTAGCGGGAGTTTTAATGAGCAGTTCTTC.

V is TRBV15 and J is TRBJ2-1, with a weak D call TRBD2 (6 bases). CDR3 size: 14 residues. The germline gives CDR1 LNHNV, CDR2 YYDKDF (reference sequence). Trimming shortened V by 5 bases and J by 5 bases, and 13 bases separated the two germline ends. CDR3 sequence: CATSGRTVDNEQFF. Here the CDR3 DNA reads TGTGCCACCAGCGGGAGGACGGTGGACAATGAGCAGTTCTTC.

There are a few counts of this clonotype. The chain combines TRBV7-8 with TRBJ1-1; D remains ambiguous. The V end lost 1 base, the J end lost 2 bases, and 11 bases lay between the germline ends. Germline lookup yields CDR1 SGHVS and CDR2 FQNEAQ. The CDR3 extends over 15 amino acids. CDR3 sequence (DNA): TGTGCCAGCAGCTTAGTACCGATTGATAACACTGAAGCTTTCTTT. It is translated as CASSLVPIDNTEAFF.